The present TCR beta chain was sequenced within a study of control samples from healthy donors and cancer patients (dated by TCRdb to about 2020). Library construction relied on the immunoSEQ multiplex PCR assay. TCRdb took this table from immuneACCESS and kept in-frame rearrangements with V and J called. Such tables lack part of the clones; where checked against another copy, unresolved V genes explain under half of the gap, and the rest is unexplained. For this sample the table gives some 120,000 clones, of which about 93% were detected only once. Jointly, the top ten make up 1.7% of the sample. V loses 8 bases of germline sequence and J loses 2 bases, and the interval between the two ends is 17 bases. The CDR3 goes from the cysteine to the phenylalanine over 14 residues. Of all the DNA, just the CDR3 is kept, 42 bases in frame from base 1. The germline V gene gives CDR1 as SGHRS and CDR2 as YFSETQ.

A word on this clone: Its cognate antigen has yet to be identified. Base-call qualities are not available, and no considerably larger clone is one nucleotide away.

Sequenced: PBMCs. This receptor was obtained from a man aged 45-60 years with head and neck cancer. Recombination connected TRBV5-1 to TRBJ2-7; the D gene assignment is ambiguous. The nucleotide sequence reads as follows: TGCGCCAGTTCTAAATCGAGTGCAACCTACGAGCAGTACTTC. Translated, it reads CASSKSSATYEQYF.